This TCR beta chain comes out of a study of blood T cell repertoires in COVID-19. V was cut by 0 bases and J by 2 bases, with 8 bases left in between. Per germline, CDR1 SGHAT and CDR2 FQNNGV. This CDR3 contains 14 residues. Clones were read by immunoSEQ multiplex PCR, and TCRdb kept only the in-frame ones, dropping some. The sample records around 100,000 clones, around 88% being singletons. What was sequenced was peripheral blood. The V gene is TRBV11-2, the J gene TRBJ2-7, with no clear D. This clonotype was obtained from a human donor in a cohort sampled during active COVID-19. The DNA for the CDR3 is TGTGCCAGCAGCTTAGATTTGGCAACCTACGAGCAGTACTTC. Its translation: CASSLDLATYEQYF.